These 30 T cell receptor beta chains were sequenced from one sample in a study of T-cell memory formation after mild COVID-19. TCRdb ran MiXCR on the 5' RACE reads and lists one entry per CDR3 protein. Of hundreds of thousands of distinct CDR3 sequences in the sample, just under 20% were seen once. The sample was PBMCs or a T cell subset sorted from them (not recorded which). The receptor set was obtained from a man aged 18-30 years who had mild COVID-19 (a few samples of this study predate the infection). Cell type and time point are not known.

The chain is built from TRBV7-8 and TRBJ1-5; D is possibly TRBD1 (6 bases). V lost 2 bases, J lost 1 base, and 9 bases lay in between. The CDR3 covers 15 residues. Germline CDR1 and CDR2: SGHVS and FQNEAQ. CDR3 bases: TGTGCCAGCAGCTTAAACAGGGTCAGCAATCAGCCCCAGCATTTT. The encoded protein is CASSLNRVSNQPQHF.

The rearrangement joins TRBV6-2 or TRBV6-3 to TRBJ1-5, with a tentative D call TRBD1 (6 bases). Trimming removed 4 bases at V and 15 bases at J, with 16 bases between. The CDR3 extends over 12 amino acids. Germline CDR1 reads MNHEY; CDR2 reads SVGEGT. In DNA, the CDR3 is TGTGCCAGCAGTTCGGGGGCCGCGGGGACGCATTTT. This gives the protein CASSSGAAGTHF.

A remark on this clonotype: An end of the junction differs from the germline gene, which may be a read error. The chain recombines TRBV7-9 with TRBJ1-2, with 7 positions matching TRBD1. The germline V gene encodes CDR1 SEHNR and CDR2 FQNEAQ (reference sequence). There are 14 residues in the CDR3. CDR3 sequence (DNA): TGTGCCAGCAGCTTAGCGACGACAGGGAACCTTCCCCTCTTC. Its protein product is CASSLATTGNLPLF.

This clonotype occurred a few times. This chain joins TRBV20-1 and TRBJ1-6; D is unresolved. Germline V CDR1 and CDR2: DFQATT, SNEGSKA (reference sequence). The CDR3 totals 13 residues. V was cut by 3 bases and J by 5 bases, with 8 bases left in between. DNA of the CDR3: TGCAGTGCTAGCCGGTGGGATAATTCACCCCTCCACTTT. This sequence encodes CSASRWDNSPLHF.

This rearrangement joins TRBV7-3 to TRBJ1-1; the D gene is possibly TRBD1 (6 bases). The V gene's germline CDR1 is SGHTA and CDR2 FQGTGA. This CDR3 region has 13 residues. The ends were cut back, 6 bases at V and 3 bases at J, with 11 bases in the middle. In DNA, the CDR3 is TGTGCCAGCAGACAACAGGGCGACACTGAAGCTTTCTTT. Translated, it gives CASRQQGDTEAFF. Complete variable domain (other parts from reference TRBV7-3 and TRBJ1-1): GAGVSQTPSNKVTEKGKYVELRCDPISGHTALYWYRQSLGQGPEFLIYFQGTGAADDSGLPNDRFFAVRPEGSVSTLKIQRTERGDSAVYLCASRQQGDTEAFFGQGTRLTVV.

This chain uses TRBV27 with TRBJ2-3; TRBD2 aligns across 11 bases. V shed 6 bases, J shed 4 bases, and the junction held 6 bases outside the gene matches. This CDR3 is built from 15 residues. CDR1 MNHEY and CDR2 SMNVEV come from the germline V gene (reference sequence). The CDR3 reads CASRVSGGAPDTQYF. In nucleotides, the CDR3 is TGTGCCAGCAGAGTTAGCGGGGGGGCCCCAGATACGCAGTATTTT.

This clonotype has only a few counts. This chain links TRBV3-1 with TRBJ1-3; D may be TRBD1 (5 bases). Between the trimmed V and J ends, which lost 3 bases and 0 bases, there was a span of 6 bases. The CDR3 loop spans 14 amino acids. Germline CDR1 and CDR2: LGHDT and YNNKEL (reference sequence). The CDR3 loop reads CASSQRGSGNTIYF. CDR3 bases: TGTGCCAGCAGCCAGAGGGGCTCTGGAAACACCATATATTTT.

The chain has TRBV10-3 and TRBJ1-2; unclear D gene. Per the germline V gene, CDR1 is ENHRY and CDR2 is SYGVKD. The V gene lost 1 base and the J gene lost 2 bases, with 8 bases spanning the gap. The CDR3 consists of 14 residues. The CDR3 region is CAISEWEGNYGYTF. The CDR3 coding sequence is TGTGCCATCAGTGAGTGGGAAGGAAACTATGGCTACACCTTC.

This clonotype was counted at least ten times. The V and J genes are TRBV9 and TRBJ2-7, with 7 bases fitting TRBD1. The CDR3 consists of 15 residues. V shed 8 bases, J shed 3 bases, and the junction held 14 bases outside the gene matches. CDR1 is SGDLS, CDR2 YYNGEE, per germline. The CDR3: CAREGDSYGYYEQYF. The CDR3 bases are TGTGCCAGGGAAGGGGACAGCTATGGATACTACGAGCAGTACTTC. The entire variable domain, with the rest obtained from reference TRBV9 and TRBJ2-7, is as follows: DSGVTQTPKHLITATGQRVTLRCSPRSGDLSVYWYQQSLDQGLQFLIQYYNGEERAKGNILERFSAQQFPDLHSELNLSSLELGDSALYFCAREGDSYGYYEQYFGPGTRLTVT.

The chain recombines TRBV29-1 with TRBJ2-1; possible D gene TRBD1, 5 bases. Germline values: CDR1 SQVTM, CDR2 ANQGSEA. V lost 7 bases, J lost 9 bases, and 19 bases lay in between. The CDR3 consists of 13 residues. The chain's CDR3 is CSATAGFVGEQFF. The CDR3 nucleotides are TGCAGCGCGACGGCAGGGTTCGTTGGTGAGCAGTTCTTC.

This clonotype showed up many times. The V gene is TRBV24-1, the J gene TRBJ2-2; D gene unclear. The CDR3 length is 13 residues. Trimming took off 4 bases at V and 3 bases at J, with 5 bases between the two ends. Per the germline V gene, CDR1 is KGHDR and CDR2 is SFDVKD. This CDR3 is CATSEIDTGELFF. The CDR3 DNA reads as TGTGCCACCAGTGAAATTGACACCGGGGAGCTGTTTTTT.

The gene calls are TRBV7-9 and TRBJ2-7; possible D gene TRBD1, 6 bases. The germline V gene has CDR1 SEHNR and CDR2 FQNEAQ (reference sequence). Trimming left V 2 bases short and J 2 bases short, with 10 bases between. This CDR3 is built from 14 residues. The CDR3 DNA reads TGTGCCAGCAGCTTATCCCAGGGGACCTACGAGCAGTACTTC. Encoded protein: CASSLSQGTYEQYF.

This clonotype was found a few times. The J gene is TRBJ1-3, the V gene TRBV5-1, with no clear D. The CDR3 totals 15 residues. The germline V and J ends were trimmed by 1 base and 0 bases, with 8 bases remaining between them. Germline CDR1 SGHRS, CDR2 YFSETQ. CDR3 in DNA: TGCGCCAGCAGCTTGCGACACCCCTCTGGAAACACCATATATTTT. Translated: CASSLRHPSGNTIYF. Full variable domain (outside the CDR3, taken from reference TRBV5-1 and TRBJ1-3): KAGVTQTPRYLIKTRGQQVTLSCSPISGHRSVSWYQQTPGQGLQFLFEYFSETQRNKGNFPGRFSGRQFSNSRSEMNVSTLELGDSALYLCASSLRHPSGNTIYFGEGSWLTVV.

This clonotype appeared many times. The chain combines TRBV9 with TRBJ1-3; no firm D call. This CDR3 has 15 residues. CDR1 and CDR2 from the germline V gene are SGDLS and YYNGEE. V was cut by 0 bases and J by 0 bases, with 7 bases left in between. CDR3 region: CASSVAPSSGNTIYF. DNA of the CDR3: TGTGCCAGCAGCGTAGCCCCAAGCTCTGGAAACACCATATATTTT.

The gene calls are TRBV6-6 and TRBJ1-3, with D possibly matching TRBD1 (5 bases). The CDR3 sequence is 14 residues long. Trimming stripped 6 bases from V and 10 bases from J, with 19 bases between. In germline, CDR1 is MNHNY, CDR2 SVGAGI (reference sequence). The CDR3 nucleotides read TGTGCCAGCAGCTCTGGACAATCGGGAGGGACCATATATTTT. Residues: CASSSGQSGGTIYF.

The V call is TRBV5-1, the J call TRBJ2-6, with D unresolved. This CDR3 is built from 19 residues. Germline V gives CDR1 SGHRS, CDR2 YFSETQ. V was trimmed by 2 bases and J by 0 bases, leaving 18 bases between them. The DNA of the CDR3 is TGCGCCAGCAGCTTAAGACCGAGAGGTATCAGCTCTGGGGCCAACGTCCTGACTTTC. Amino acid sequence: CASSLRPRGISSGANVLTF.

This clonotype occurred a few times. The chain employs TRBV6-6 and TRBJ1-5, with no clear D. Trimming left V 0 bases short and J 5 bases short, with 11 bases between. The germline CDR1 and CDR2 sequences are MNHNY and SVGAGI (reference sequence). The CDR3 loop spans 15 amino acids. The CDR3 reads CASSYSMSRDQPQHF. CDR3 in DNA: TGTGCCAGCAGTTACTCGATGTCCCGAGATCAGCCCCAGCATTTT.

This clonotype was counted between two and nine times. The chain carries TRBV14 and TRBJ2-5; tentatively, D is TRBD2 (6 bases). The germline gives CDR1 SGHDN, CDR2 FVKESK. V was clipped by 0 bases and J by 1 base, with 15 bases between them. The CDR3 runs 17 residues. CDR3 coding DNA: TGTGCCAGCAGCCAAGATTATCGCGGGGCGATCCAAGAGACCCAGTACTTC. Protein: CASSQDYRGAIQETQYF.

Note on this clonotype: At one boundary the junction diverges from the germline segment, which might be a read error. The chain employs TRBV13 and TRBJ2-1, with 10 bases that match TRBD1. CDR1 and CDR2 (germline): PRHDT, FYEKMQ (reference sequence). There are 15 residues in the CDR3. This CDR3 reads CASRLETGTGEKQFF. CDR3 nucleotides: TGTGCCAGCCGCTTAGAAACCGGGACAGGGGAGAAGCAGTTCTTC.

The chain employs TRBV5-1 and TRBJ2-3; 8 nucleotides match TRBD1. Per the germline V gene, CDR1 is SGHRS and CDR2 is YFSETQ. The CDR3 has 16 residues. V was pared by 3 bases and J by 4 bases, with 10 bases of the junction left unmatched. The CDR3, as DNA: TGCGCCAGCAGCTACGGGGGACAGGTCCCGGCAGATACGCAGTATTTT. This translates into CASSYGGQVPADTQYF. The whole variable domain, remainder taken from reference TRBV5-1 and TRBJ2-3, is KAGVTQTPRYLIKTRGQQVTLSCSPISGHRSVSWYQQTPGQGLQFLFEYFSETQRNKGNFPGRFSGRQFSNSRSEMNVSTLELGDSALYLCASSYGGQVPADTQYFGPGTRLTVL.

This clonotype was counted only a few times. This chain connects TRBV4-3 to TRBJ2-7; D is undetermined. Germline CDR1 reads LGHNA; CDR2 reads YSLEER. The CDR3 extends over 15 amino acids. The V end was cut by 0 bases, the J end by 2 bases, with 11 bases between. The CDR3 DNA reads TGCGCCAGCAGCCAAGACGGTAGGGAACCCTACGAGCAGTACTTC. Encoded protein: CASSQDGREPYEQYF.

This chain connects TRBV7-2 to TRBJ2-5, with 13 bases identical to TRBD2. Germline CDR1 is SGHTA and CDR2 is FQGNSA. CDR3 length: 15 amino acids. Trimming removed 2 bases from V and 5 bases from J; junction bases left unmatched: 2. This CDR3 reads CASSLSLAGGETQYF. Here the CDR3 DNA reads TGTGCCAGCAGCTTATCACTAGCGGGGGGGGAGACCCAGTACTTC.

This clonotype has a count of ten or more. This chain joins TRBV27 and TRBJ2-3; D is ambiguous. V lost 3 bases and J lost 4, with 8 bases in between. Germline CDR1 and CDR2: MNHEY and SMNVEV (reference sequence). The CDR3 has 13 residues. CDR3 DNA: TGTGCCAGCAGTTTGTCTTGGGCAGATACGCAGTATTTT. Translating it yields CASSLSWADTQYF.

This clonotype was counted between two and nine times. The V and J genes are TRBV20-1 and TRBJ1-1; TRBD1 matches at 9 bases. There are 13 residues in the CDR3. With 6 bases clipped from V and 6 bases from J, the junction kept 8 bases outside the gene matches. CDR1 and CDR2 from the germline V gene are DFQATT and SNEGSKA (reference sequence). CDR3 in amino acids: CSARSGQGAEAFF. CDR3 nucleotides: TGCAGTGCAAGGTCGGGACAGGGCGCTGAAGCTTTCTTT.

This clonotype was counted at least ten times. The rearrangement joins TRBV6-2 or TRBV6-3 to TRBJ1-2; D possibly corresponds to TRBD1 (6 bases). Trimming took 7 bases from V and 5 from J, leaving 26 bases between them. The CDR3 loop spans 17 amino acids. Germline V gives CDR1 MNHEY, CDR2 SVGEGT. The CDR3 loop reads CASNDQRDTLKGYGYTF. The CDR3 bases are TGTGCCAGCAACGACCAGCGGGACACCCTTAAGGGGTATGGCTACACCTTC.

In its sample, this clonotype was seen many times. The rearrangement joins TRBV20-1 to TRBJ2-5; D not certain. CDR3 size: 10 residues. Looked up from germline, CDR1 is DFQATT and CDR2 is SNEGSKA (reference sequence). Trimming pared 4 bases from V and 5 bases from J, leaving 5 bases between. The CDR3 sequence is CSAIFETQYF. CDR3 nucleotide sequence: TGCAGTGCTATTTTTGAGACCCAGTACTTC.

The rearrangement links TRBV7-8 to TRBJ2-2, with unresolved D. The ends were cut back, 2 bases at V and 4 bases at J, with 14 bases in the middle. The length of the CDR3 is 16 residues. Germline CDR1 and CDR2: SGHVS and FQNEAQ. CDR3 DNA: TGTGCCAGCAGCTTAAAGGGTGTCGCACTCACCGGGGAGCTGTTTTTT. Amino acid sequence: CASSLKGVALTGELFF.

V is TRBV7-2 and J is TRBJ1-3, with a possible D match to TRBD1 (5 bases). The V gene's germline CDR1 is SGHTA and CDR2 FQGNSA. The V and J ends lost 5 bases and 0 bases respectively, with 11 bases between them. The CDR3 runs 15 residues. CDR3 in DNA: TGTGCCAGCAGCGACAGAGCCAGCTCTGGAAACACCATATATTTT. As protein: CASSDRASSGNTIYF.

This clonotype showed up just a few times. The chain carries TRBV12-5 and TRBJ2-2; a weak D match, TRBD1 (6 bases). The ends were cut back, 5 bases at V and 4 bases at J, with 8 bases in the middle. Germline CDR1 is LGHNT and CDR2 is FRNRAP. The CDR3 totals 13 residues. For the CDR3, the DNA is TGTGCTAGTGGTGGACAGAGCACCGGGGAGCTGTTTTTT. Translating gives CASGGQSTGELFF. Supplemented by reference TRBV12-5 and TRBJ2-2, the full variable domain reads DARVTQTPRHKVTEMGQEVTMRCQPILGHNTVFWYRQTMMQGLELLAYFRNRAPLDDSGMPKDRFSAEMPDATLATLKIQPSEPRDSAVYFCASGGQSTGELFFGEGSRLTVL.

The chain combines TRBV5-1 with TRBJ2-7, with TRBD2 matching 7 bases. The germline CDR1 and CDR2 sequences are SGHRS and YFSETQ. This CDR3 is 14 amino acids long. V trimming: 6 bases; J trimming: 5 bases; junction bases outside the gene matches: 11. The CDR3 is CASNSGGSFDEQYF. CDR3 bases: TGCGCCAGCAATTCCGGGGGGTCTTTCGACGAGCAGTACTTC.